This T cell receptor beta chain stems from a study of cytomegalovirus exposure and HLA in healthy donors. About the study: There were some 120 million unique TCR beta sequences, drawn from 200 million or so T cells, in an earlier analysis.

Vbeta (60) and Jbeta (13) primers were used in the PCR. Sequencing used immunoSEQ multiplex PCR; TCRdb keeps in-frame clones, though not all of them. The specimen's table records just over 80,000 clones. V lost 3 bases to trimming and J lost 6 bases, with 18 bases between them. This CDR3 comprises 15 residues. Germline-derived CDR1 and CDR2 are MDHEN and SYDVKM. Study outcomes and limitations: Follow-up analysis later connected one missense variant in DCLRE1C with trimming of TCR beta V- and J-genes. Exclusion applied to some V segments, including TRBV6-2 and TRBV6-3, as they were indistinguishable. There was a cluster of highly shared sequence variants that was likely a sequencing artifact.

In the case of this clone: What it recognizes is unknown.

The TCR comes from a young woman in good health and CMV-seronegative. The chain combines TRBV28 with TRBJ2-7; possible D gene TRBD1, 7 bases. The sequencing sample was made of PBMCs. DNA for the CDR3: TGTGCCAGCAGTTTTCGGAACAGGGGACTGACCGAGCAGTACTTC. Its protein product is CASSFRNRGLTEQYF.